Below are 4 T cell receptor beta chains sequenced from a single sample in a study of blood T cell repertoires in COVID-19. Here immunoSEQ multiplex PCR was the method, and the copy in TCRdb shows in-frame clones only, minus some. The sample holds nearly 350,000 clones, about 89% seen once. Specimen: peripheral blood. These receptors originate from a woman aged 50 to 65 with COVID-19, enrolled during active disease.

The chain recombines TRBV19 with TRBJ2-3; tentatively, D is TRBD2 (6 bases). This CDR3 spans 13 amino acids. The ends were cut back, 6 bases at V and 0 bases at J, with 7 bases in the middle. Looked up from germline, CDR1 is LNHDA and CDR2 is SQIVND (reference sequence). The CDR3 DNA is TGTGCCAGTAGGGGGACTAGCACAGATACGCAGTATTTT. The encoded protein is CASRGTSTDTQYF.

The rearrangement joins TRBV5-1 to TRBJ2-1, with 7 bases that match TRBD2. This CDR3 region has 14 residues. The V segment lost 0 bases and the J segment 13 bases; nucleotides outside the gene matches: 10. Germline V gene lookup returns CDR1 SGHRS and CDR2 YFSETQ. This CDR3 reads CASSLGDYQKTQFF. As DNA, the CDR3 is TGCGCCAGCAGCTTGGGGGACTACCAGAAAACACAGTTCTTC.

This clone was seen just once. V usage is TRBV29-1 and J usage is TRBJ2-3; 9 bases fit TRBD1. With 6 bases clipped from V and 4 bases from J, the junction kept 11 bases outside the gene matches. Germline CDR1 is SQVTM and CDR2 is ANQGSEA. The CDR3 loop spans 15 amino acids. The CDR3 region is CSVGGTGRGSDTQYF. The CDR3 nucleotides are TGCAGCGTAGGGGGGACAGGGAGGGGATCAGATACGCAGTATTTT.

This clone appeared a single time. V is TRBV7-3 and J is TRBJ1-1, with 9 bases that match TRBD1. Per germline, CDR1 SGHTA and CDR2 FQGTGA. The CDR3 spans 16 residues. J was trimmed by 5 bases and V by 5 bases; bases with no gene match: 12. The CDR3 sequence: CASSAGQGLGGTEAFF. The CDR3 bases are TGTGCCAGCAGCGCGGGACAGGGCCTTGGAGGGACTGAAGCTTTCTTT. Variable domain in full (rest from reference TRBV7-3 and TRBJ1-1): GAGVSQTPSNKVTEKGKYVELRCDPISGHTALYWYRQSLGQGPEFLIYFQGTGAADDSGLPNDRFFAVRPEGSVSTLKIQRTERGDSAVYLCASSAGQGLGGTEAFFGQGTRLTVV.